The source of this T cell receptor (beta chain) is a study of blood T cells in healthy people across ages. About the research overall: T cells yielded about one barcoded beta molecule per two cells through template switching.

On this clonotype: The antigen is unknown.

Next came a second PCR, run for about 6 to 12 cycles, which used a sample-barcoded 5' primer along with a J-beta primer mix. Researchers report that each sample yielded at least 3 million CDR3-containing paired-end reads. TCRdb reprocessed the 5' RACE reads with MiXCR, giving one entry per CDR3 protein. The data contain roughly 730,000 distinct CDR3 sequences, around 50% of them singletons. Study-wide points: Investigators treated diversity estimates from one million T cells as underestimates.

Researchers collected 9.5 to 10 milliliters of peripheral blood from every single donor. The CDR3 extends over 17 amino acids. The germline CDR1 and CDR2 sequences are SGHRS and YFSETQ. V lost 0 bases and J lost 5, with 19 bases in between. V gene TRBV5-1 combines with J gene TRBJ2-3; the D is unclear. Sequenced sample: blood. The receptor's source is a man aged 35-49 years in good health. CDR3 loop: CASSLVPDARLGDTQYF. In DNA, the CDR3 is TGCGCCAGCAGCTTGGTGCCAGACGCCAGGTTAGGAGATACGCAGTATTTT.